A single sample gave rise to the 20 T cell receptor beta chains below, sequenced in a study of identical twins. TCRdb reanalysed the 5' RACE reads using MiXCR and keeps one entry per CDR3 protein. The repertoire has about 300,000 distinct CDR3 sequences, about 12% of them found once; the top ten carry approximately 7.9%. The data also belong to a second study, concerning yellow fever vaccine responses in identical twins.

The sequencing sample was made of CD8+ T cells sorted from blood. The receptors originated from a woman between 18 and 29 years old in good health.

The rearrangement joins TRBV3-1 to TRBJ2-7, with TRBD2 identical over 9 bases. The CDR3 length is 14 residues. V shed 1 base, J shed 5 bases, and the junction held 3 bases outside the gene matches. Germline-derived CDR1 and CDR2 are LGHDT and YNNKEL (reference sequence). The CDR3 DNA reads TGTGCCAGCAGCCAAGTTAGGACTAGCGACGAGCAGTACTTC. Amino acids: CASSQVRTSDEQYF.

This clonotype was found many times. The chain employs TRBV16 and TRBJ2-1; no firm D call. This CDR3 region has 11 residues. Trimming left V 0 bases short and J 8 bases short, with 2 bases between. Germline V lookup: CDR1 KGHSY, CDR2 FQNENV. CDR3 in amino acids: CASSQSYEQFF. The CDR3 DNA follows: TGTGCCAGCAGCCAATCGTATGAGCAGTTCTTC.

The rearrangement joins TRBV2 to TRBJ2-3, with D possibly being TRBD1 (6 bases). This CDR3 comprises 15 residues. Germline loops: CDR1 SNHLY, CDR2 FYNNEI. V lost 4 bases and J lost 5, with 16 bases in between. The CDR3 is CASSVRDKGLDTQYF. In DNA form, the CDR3 reads TGTGCCAGCAGTGTCCGGGACAAAGGCCTAGATACGCAGTATTTT.

The chain couples TRBV12-3 or TRBV12-4 to TRBJ2-1; 9 positions match TRBD2. V trimming: 6 bases; J trimming: 7 bases; junction bases outside the gene matches: 7. This CDR3 has 14 amino acids. CDR3 coding DNA: TGTGCCAGCAGCCGTAGCGGGAGCCCTAATGAGCAGTTCTTC. This translates into CASSRSGSPNEQFF.

The chain recombines TRBV28 with TRBJ1-1, with 8 bases aligning to TRBD1. Germline V lookup: CDR1 MDHEN, CDR2 SYDVKM. The CDR3 sequence is 15 residues long. V lost 5 bases, J lost 3 bases, and 8 bases stayed unmatched. As DNA, the CDR3 is TGTGCCAGCAGTATGGACAGGGAATGGGACACTGAAGCTTTCTTT. It translates to CASSMDREWDTEAFF.

This chain uses TRBV29-1 with TRBJ2-2; TRBD2 might be the D (6 bases). The germline CDR1 and CDR2 sequences are SQVTM and ANQGSEA. Trimming left V 1 base short and J 2 bases short, with 14 bases between. The CDR3 spans 16 residues. This CDR3 is CSVEGRGLQNTGELFF. As DNA, the CDR3 is TGCAGCGTTGAAGGCCGGGGACTCCAAAACACCGGGGAGCTGTTTTTT.

The chain is built from TRBV5-8 and TRBJ1-3, with TRBD1 matching over 7 bases. This CDR3 has 15 residues. The ends lost 3 bases at V and 8 bases at J; junction bases unmatched: 11. From germline, CDR1 is SGHTS and CDR2 YDEGEE. CDR3 protein: CASSSRSTQGDTIYF. The CDR3 coding sequence is TGTGCCAGCAGCTCCAGATCTACCCAGGGGGACACCATATATTTT.

This chain links TRBV28 with TRBJ2-7; D remains unclear. Germline values: CDR1 MDHEN, CDR2 SYDVKM. The CDR3 has 13 residues. The V and J ends lost 3 bases and 3 bases respectively, with 9 bases between them. The CDR3 reads CASSFRVYYEQYF. DNA for the CDR3: TGTGCCAGCAGTTTTAGGGTCTACTACGAGCAGTACTTC.

The rearrangement uses TRBV9 and TRBJ1-1, with D possibly matching TRBD1 (5 bases). Germline assignment: CDR1 SGDLS and CDR2 YYNGEE. Trimming shortened V by 1 base and J by 3 bases, and 13 bases separated the two germline ends. This CDR3 comprises 15 residues. In DNA form, the CDR3 reads TGTGCCAGCAGCGTAAGAGGGGAAATTGACACTGAAGCTTTCTTT. It translates to CASSVRGEIDTEAFF.

This clonotype was observed a few times. This chain links TRBV27 with TRBJ2-1; 9 nucleotides line up with TRBD2. Looked up from germline, CDR1 is MNHEY and CDR2 is SMNVEV (reference sequence). V shed 10 bases, J shed 5 bases, and the junction held 18 bases outside the gene matches. The CDR3 spans 17 residues. CDR3 DNA: TGTGCCACTGATCTTCCCCCAGGACTAGCGAGCGACAATGAGCAGTTCTTC. Translating it yields CATDLPPGLASDNEQFF.

This clonotype was picked up a small number of times. V is TRBV7-9 and J is TRBJ1-6; D perhaps matches TRBD1 (6 bases). Between the trimmed V and J ends, which lost 6 bases and 9 bases, there was a span of 18 bases. This CDR3 region has 15 residues. Germline loops: CDR1 SEHNR, CDR2 FQNEAQ (reference sequence). The CDR3 DNA is TGTGCCAGCAGGCCCCTTCAGGGGTTGGGTTCACCCCTCCACTTT. Translating gives CASRPLQGLGSPLHF.

This clonotype showed up just a few times. The chain is built from TRBV28 and TRBJ2-7; tentatively, D is TRBD1 (6 bases). CDR1 MDHEN and CDR2 SYDVKM come from the germline V gene. With 2 bases removed from V and 0 bases from J, the gap between germline ends came to 11 bases. There are 15 residues in the CDR3. Here the CDR3 reads CASSLSRDNSYEQYF. In DNA form, the CDR3 reads TGTGCCAGCAGTTTAAGCAGGGACAACTCCTACGAGCAGTACTTC.

The chain carries TRBV23-1 and TRBJ2-6; D may be TRBD2 (6 bases). TRBV23-1 is treated as an ORF (open reading frame) with a function not yet certain. Trimming pared 7 bases from V and 0 bases from J, leaving 16 bases between. This CDR3 contains 17 residues. Here the CDR3 reads CASNDSGGRSGANVLTF. CDR3 sequence (DNA): TGCGCCAGCAATGACTCCGGGGGTCGCTCTGGGGCCAACGTCCTGACTTTC.

This clonotype was seen at least ten times. V usage is TRBV3-1 and J usage is TRBJ2-5; D may be TRBD1 (6 bases). V shed 0 bases and J shed 2 bases, with 10 bases lying between them. CDR1 is LGHDT, CDR2 YNNKEL, per germline (reference sequence). This CDR3 spans 15 amino acids. CDR3 sequence reads: CASSQEGAEQETQYF. CDR3 nucleotides: TGTGCCAGCAGCCAAGAGGGGGCAGAGCAAGAGACCCAGTACTTC.

The CDR3 reads CASSAPGAGEYNEQFF. DNA for the CDR3: TGTGCCAGCAGCGCCCCTGGGGCGGGAGAATACAATGAGCAGTTCTTC. The chain couples TRBV5-4 to TRBJ2-1; 7 nucleotides align to TRBD2. Germline CDR1 is SGHNT and CDR2 is YYREEE (reference sequence). This CDR3 has 16 residues. Trimming cost V 4 bases and J 4 bases; bases outside gene matches: 11.

This clonotype appeared many times. This chain connects TRBV5-1 to TRBJ2-1; D is possibly TRBD1 (6 bases). The length of the CDR3 is 14 residues. V lost 0 bases to trimming and J lost 6 bases, with 10 bases between them. Germline loops: CDR1 SGHRS, CDR2 YFSETQ. The CDR3 reads CASSLDRRGNEQFF. CDR3 DNA: TGCGCCAGCAGCTTGGATCGCAGGGGCAATGAGCAGTTCTTC.

In regard to this clonotype: One end of the junction fails to match germline, which may point to a read error. This chain joins TRBV2 and TRBJ2-1, with a weak D call TRBD2 (6 bases). Germline V gives CDR1 SNHLY, CDR2 FYNNEI. The CDR3 covers 14 residues. This CDR3 reads CASSVEGAGNEQLF. CDR3 sequence (DNA): TGTGCCAGCAGTGTAGAGGGAGCGGGCAATGAGCAGCTCTTC.

The table lists this clonotype with a few counts. The chain combines TRBV10-1 with TRBJ2-5; 7 positions agree with TRBD1. V gave up 0 bases and J gave up 5 bases; unmatched junction bases: 3. Germline assignment: CDR1 WNHNN and CDR2 SYGVQD (reference sequence). This CDR3 is built from 14 residues. DNA for the CDR3: TGCGCCAGCAGTGAGTCGGTGGGACAGGAGACCCAGTACTTC. Its translation is CASSESVGQETQYF.

This clonotype appeared a few times. The rearrangement links TRBV4-1 to TRBJ2-1; 9 nucleotides agree with TRBD1. CDR1 MGHRA and CDR2 YSYEKL come from the germline V gene. The V segment lost 7 bases and the J segment 6 bases; nucleotides outside the gene matches: 7. This CDR3 contains 14 residues. The CDR3 loop is CASTWDRVSNEQFF. As DNA, the CDR3 is TGCGCCAGCACATGGGACAGGGTTTCCAATGAGCAGTTCTTC.

This clonotype was counted only a few times. The rearrangement joins TRBV10-2 to TRBJ1-1; D uncertain. Trimming left V 3 bases short and J 7 bases short, with 12 bases between. CDR1 is WSHSY and CDR2 is SAAADI in the germline V gene. The CDR3 runs to 13 residues. CDR3 residues: CASSDQRNGEAFF. CDR3 sequence (DNA): TGCGCCAGCAGTGATCAGCGGAACGGTGAAGCTTTCTTT.